The clone carrying this TCR beta chain was recorded at least ten times. Its specificity is not known. Each CDR3 protein gets one entry after TCRdb re-called the reads with MiXCR. The sample shows approximately 76,000 distinct CDR3 sequences, more than 3% of them seen only once. This sample was taken from a study of T cell repertoires in cytomegalovirus infection. Study summary: Shared public TCR beta signatures pointed to both CMV infection and a matching HLA type.

Study-wide results and caveats: Clonotypes of TCR beta that were HLA-C-restricted and CMV-specific dominated the ex vivo response. Cumulative public TCR beta family frequency identified CMV carriers with the relevant HLA.

The germline CDR1 and CDR2 sequences are DFQATT and SNEGSKA (reference sequence). The CDR3 is 15 residues long. After removal of 4 bases from V and 7 bases from J, the junction contained 11 bases not matched to a gene. The receptor was derived from a human donor in good health (CMV status not recorded). Some clones in this sample may be carry-over from other donors' samples. Specimen: PBMCs. The J gene is TRBJ1-4, the V gene TRBV20-1; TRBD1 matches at 8 bases. The CDR3 coding sequence is TGCAGTGCTAAGACCCCAGGGGGCGCCGGTGAAAAACTGTTTTTT. Amino acids: CSAKTPGGAGEKLFF.